This TCR gamma chain was found in a study of Vδ1+ human thymocytes. Study results and caveats: Donors shared many TRG clonotypes but few TRD clonotypes. Around 20% of thymic delta-chain sequences were Vdelta2, with few Vdelta3, unlike blood Vdelta1+ controls. In the thymus, TRG and TRD repertoires looked highly polyclonal with Gaussian CDR3 lengths.

Sequences come from RNA converted to cDNA by reverse transcription. Multiplex PCR used pooled V-gene forward primers and a constant-region reverse primer to amplify CDR3s. TCRdb fed the multiplex PCR reads into CATT to redo clone calling. The repertoire holds some 22,000 gamma-chain clones, with about an eighth as singletons. With respect to this clone: Its antigen is not identified.

Looked up from germline, CDR1 is EGSTGY and CDR2 is YDSYTSSV. The CDR3 sequence is 14 residues long. Trimming cost V 0 bases and J 4 bases; bases outside gene matches: 6. After alphabeta T cell depletion, CD3+ Vdelta1+ Vdelta2- thymocytes were sorted. Between roughly 98% and 99.6% of sorted thymocytes were Vdelta1+. The J gene is TRGJ1 or TRGJ2, the V gene TRGV4. Material for sequencing was Vdelta1+ gamma-delta thymocytes from the thymus. Subset indicated: FACS-sorted CD3+ TCRalphabeta- TCRVdelta1+ TCRVdelta2- thymocytes. The sequence was obtained from a child under two years old who had congenital heart surgery. CDR3 residues: CATWDGPTYYKKLF. The CDR3 nucleotides read TGTGCCACCTGGGATGGGCCCACATATTATAAGAAACTCTTT.